The source of this TCR beta chain is a study of vaccination and CD4 T cells after COVID-19. Study-wide context: Every culture used as a control got a CEFX pool, an HIV-1 Nef pool, or no peptide.

This clonotype was counted only a few times. The antigen is not known. An Oncomine TCR Beta short-read assay was used to sequence the DNA from cultured CD4+ T cells. DNA came from CD4+ T cells after culture. TCRdb reprocessed the PCR reads via MiXCR and lists one record per CDR3 protein. The sample consists of fewer than 13,000 distinct CDR3 sequences, about 39% of them appearing once. The CDR3 is 14 amino acids. V was pared by 5 bases and J by 1 base, with 5 bases of the junction left unmatched. CDR1 and CDR2 (germline): LNHDA, SQIVND (reference sequence). Treatment specified: 10-day PBMC culture with coronavirus spike peptide pools or control peptides (ViraFEST assay). Harvesting of the unexposed donor's CD4+ T cells predated the COVID-19 pandemic (2011-2018).

This chain uses TRBV19 with TRBJ2-7; 7 bases agree with TRBD1. The sequence was obtained from a human donor in good health. Sequencing was performed on CD4+ T cells from blood, cultured in vitro. This CDR3 is CASSARDRSYEQYF. In DNA, the CDR3 is TGTGCCAGTAGTGCCCGGGACAGATCCTACGAGCAGTACTTC. Full variable domain (missing parts from reference TRBV19 and TRBJ2-7): DGGITQSPKYLFRKEGQNVTLSCEQNLNHDAMYWYRQDPGQGLRLIYYSQIVNDFQKGDIAEGYSVSREKKESFPLTVTSAQKNPTAFYLCASSARDRSYEQYFGPGTRLTVT.